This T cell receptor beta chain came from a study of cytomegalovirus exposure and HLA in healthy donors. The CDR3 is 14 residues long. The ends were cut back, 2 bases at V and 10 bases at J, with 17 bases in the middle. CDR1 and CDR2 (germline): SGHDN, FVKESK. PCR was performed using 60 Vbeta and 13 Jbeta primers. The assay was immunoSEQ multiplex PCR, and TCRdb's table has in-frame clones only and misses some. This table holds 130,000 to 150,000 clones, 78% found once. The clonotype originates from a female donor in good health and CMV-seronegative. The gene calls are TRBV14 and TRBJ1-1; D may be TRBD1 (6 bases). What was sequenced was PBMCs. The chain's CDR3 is CASSQKGGTPGAFF. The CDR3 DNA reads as TGTGCCAGCAGCCAAAAGGGGGGGACCCCGGGAGCTTTCTTT.